This entry lists 31 T cell receptor beta chains sequenced from one sample in a study of blood T cell repertoires in COVID-19. TCRdb keeps only in-frame clones here, not all; method: immunoSEQ multiplex PCR. The data hold about 28,000 clones, with 80% to 90% observed a single time. Sequencing used peripheral blood. These receptors were taken from a human donor in a cohort sampled during active COVID-19.

J is TRBJ1-4 and V is TRBV5-6; TRBD1 matches 8 bases. The junction had 3 bases not matched to a gene; V was cut back by 2 bases and J by 6 bases. Germline CDR1 is SGHDT and CDR2 is YYEEEE. The CDR3 is made up of 14 amino acids. Here the CDR3 reads CASSLRTGHEKLFF. The CDR3 DNA reads as TGTGCCAGCAGCTTAAGGACAGGGCATGAAAAACTGTTTTTT.

V gene TRBV6-2 or TRBV6-3 combines with J gene TRBJ1-5, with D maybe TRBD1 (6 bases). Looked up from germline, CDR1 is MNHEY and CDR2 is SVGEGT. Trimming took 2 bases from V and 7 from J, leaving 9 bases between them. The CDR3 length is 13 residues. CDR3 bases: TGTGCCAGCAGTTACAGGACAGAACAGCCCCAGCATTTT. Residues: CASSYRTEQPQHF.

The genes are TRBV5-4 and TRBJ2-2; weak D call: TRBD1 (5 bases). The CDR3 extends over 15 amino acids. The V gene's germline CDR1 is SGHNT and CDR2 YYREEE (reference sequence). V lost 0 bases, J lost 5 bases, and 11 bases lay in between. In DNA form, the CDR3 reads TGTGCCAGCAGCTTGGCAGACAGTTGGACCGGGGAGCTGTTTTTT. Encoded protein: CASSLADSWTGELFF.

The rearrangement links TRBV4-1 to TRBJ2-1; D call uncertain. In germline, CDR1 is MGHRA, CDR2 YSYEKL. V lost 4 bases and J lost 7, with 11 bases in between. This CDR3 is built from 13 residues. This CDR3 reads CASSRPAENEQFF. The CDR3 DNA reads TGCGCCAGCAGCCGGCCCGCGGAGAATGAGCAGTTCTTC.

The chain has TRBV4-1 and TRBJ2-5; TRBD2 matches 9 bases. Germline CDR1 MGHRA, CDR2 YSYEKL. The CDR3 is 15 amino acids. Losses at the gene ends were 4 bases for V and 5 bases for J; bases not matched to a gene: 8. CDR3 loop: CASSPLRGGGETQYF. For the CDR3, the DNA is TGCGCCAGCAGCCCACTGCGGGGGGGCGGGGAGACCCAGTACTTC.

V is TRBV5-1 and J is TRBJ1-1; 10 bases are a match to TRBD1. The V segment lost 3 bases and the J segment 7 bases; nucleotides outside the gene matches: 15. Per germline, CDR1 SGHRS and CDR2 YFSETQ. CDR3 length: 17 amino acids. The CDR3 DNA follows: TGCGCCAGCAGCTCCTACTTAGGACAGGGGGGTCCCCATGAAGCTTTCTTT. It encodes CASSSYLGQGGPHEAFF.

V gene TRBV5-4 combines with J gene TRBJ2-1; the match to TRBD2 covers 8 bases. From germline, CDR1 is SGHNT and CDR2 YYREEE (reference sequence). V lost 4 bases and J lost 9; bases outside the gene matches: 18. This CDR3 region has 17 residues. The DNA for the CDR3 is TGTGCCAGCAGCCCCCGGGGGAGTCGGGGGGGCTTGGGTGAGCAGTTCTTC. Translation gives CASSPRGSRGGLGEQFF.

The sample holds a few counts of this clone. The CDR3 loop reads CASSLGLGRGTEAFF. The CDR3 DNA is TGTGCCAGCAGCCTAGGCCTGGGGAGGGGCACTGAAGCTTTCTTT. The chain links TRBV11-3 to TRBJ1-1, with D perhaps TRBD1 (5 bases). Deletions cut 5 bases from V and 4 bases from J, with 17 bases between. CDR1 and CDR2 from the germline V gene are SGHNT and YENEEA. The CDR3 is 15 amino acids. The full variable domain, in which reference TRBV11-3 and TRBJ1-1 provide the parts outside the CDR3, is EAGVVQSPRYKIIEKKQPVAFWCNPISGHNTLYWYLQNLGQGPELLIRYENEEAVDDSQLPKDRFSAERLKGVDSTLKIQPAELGDSAVYLCASSLGLGRGTEAFFGQGTRLTVV.

The V call is TRBV7-9, the J call TRBJ2-1, with TRBD1 as a possible D gene (5 bases). The CDR3 spans 14 residues. Germline V gene data show CDR1 as SEHNR and CDR2 as FQNEAQ (reference sequence). The V gene lost 3 bases and the J gene lost 5 bases, with 11 bases spanning the gap. The CDR3: CASSLGQQNNEQFF. CDR3 nucleotides: TGTGCCAGCAGCTTGGGGCAACAAAACAATGAGCAGTTCTTC.

The rearrangement uses TRBV2 and TRBJ2-1, with 10 nucleotides matching TRBD2. The CDR3 consists of 15 residues. Germline V gene sequence: CDR1 SNHLY, CDR2 FYNNEI. V trimming: 7 bases; J trimming: 3 bases; junction bases outside the gene matches: 6. CDR3: CASTPASGGYNEQFF. DNA for the CDR3: TGTGCCAGCACCCCGGCTAGCGGGGGCTACAATGAGCAGTTCTTC. Looking up the rest from reference TRBV2 and TRBJ2-1 gives the full variable domain: EPEVTQTPSHQVTQMGQEVILRCVPISNHLYFYWYRQILGQKVEFLVSFYNNEISEKSEIFDDQFSVERPDGSNFTLKIRSTKLEDSAMYFCASTPASGGYNEQFFGPGTRLTVL.

The rearrangement uses TRBV30 and TRBJ1-2; D remains unclear. Trimming took 1 base from V and 6 from J, leaving 18 bases between them. The CDR3 sequence is 15 residues long. Germline CDR1 GTSNPN, CDR2 SVGIG (reference sequence). The CDR3 is CAWSGFRASMDGYTF. DNA for the CDR3: TGTGCCTGGAGTGGGTTTCGAGCGTCTATGGATGGCTACACCTTC.

The V call is TRBV6-2 or TRBV6-3, the J call TRBJ2-4; 12 nucleotides agree with TRBD2. With 6 bases clipped from V and 3 bases from J, the junction kept 9 bases outside the gene matches. CDR3 length: 17 amino acids. CDR1 is MNHEY and CDR2 is SVGEGT in the germline V gene. The CDR3 loop reads CASSRRLAGDYKNIQYF. The CDR3 nucleotides read TGTGCCAGCAGCCGCAGACTAGCGGGGGACTACAAAAACATTCAGTACTTC.

V is TRBV27 and J is TRBJ1-1; no firm D call. The CDR3 extends over 13 amino acids. With 6 bases removed from V and 1 base from J, the gap between germline ends came to 9 bases. Germline CDR1 is MNHEY and CDR2 is SMNVEV (reference sequence). Here the CDR3 DNA reads TGTGCCAGCAGATTTCGGAGGAACACTGAAGCTTTCTTT. Protein product: CASRFRRNTEAFF.

The gene calls are TRBV9 and TRBJ1-4; the match to TRBD1 covers 11 bases. This CDR3 has 15 amino acids. J gave up 7 bases and V 2 bases, and 4 bases lay outside the gene matches. Germline V gives CDR1 SGDLS, CDR2 YYNGEE. The CDR3, as DNA: TGTGCCAGCAGCGTCGGGACAGGGGGGAGTGAAAAACTGTTTTTT. Translated: CASSVGTGGSEKLFF.

The chain carries TRBV7-3 and TRBJ1-3; TRBD1 agrees at 7 bases. CDR1 and CDR2 (germline): SGHTA, FQGTGA. The J segment lost 2 bases and the V segment lost 2 bases, leaving 6 bases of the junction unmatched. The CDR3 length is 16 residues. The CDR3 is CASSLQPGGTGNTIYF. CDR3 DNA: TGTGCCAGCAGCTTACAGCCAGGGGGAACTGGAAACACCATATATTTT.

The chain recombines TRBV7-9 with TRBJ2-1; 9 nucleotides line up with TRBD1. The CDR3 totals 17 residues. Germline V gene lookup returns CDR1 SEHNR and CDR2 FQNEAQ (reference sequence). Trimming took 4 bases from V and 9 from J; bases not matched to a gene: 16. CDR3 region: CASSSPGTGRRRGEQFF. CDR3 coding DNA: TGTGCCAGCAGCTCGCCCGGGACAGGGAGGCGGCGAGGTGAGCAGTTCTTC.

The chain uses TRBV11-2 and TRBJ2-1; a possible D gene is TRBD1 (5 bases). The V end lost 5 bases, the J end lost 3 bases, and 14 bases lay between the germline ends. Germline V CDR1 and CDR2: SGHAT, FQNNGV. CDR3 length equals 15 residues. The CDR3 here is CASSPTVEGYNEQFF. In nucleotides, the CDR3 is TGTGCCAGCAGCCCGACAGTAGAAGGCTACAATGAGCAGTTCTTC.

This clone appeared a single time. V gene TRBV4-3 combines with J gene TRBJ1-2; the D gene is possibly TRBD1 (6 bases). The germline V and J ends were trimmed by 0 bases and 7 bases, with 15 bases remaining between them. Looked up from germline, CDR1 is LGHNA and CDR2 is YSLEER. CDR3 length equals 15 residues. The CDR3 is CASSQENRDGSGYTF. CDR3 DNA sequence: TGCGCCAGCAGCCAAGAGAACAGGGATGGAAGTGGCTACACCTTC.

This sequence joins TRBV5-4 and TRBJ1-2, with 8 nucleotides matching TRBD1. There are 13 residues in the CDR3. The V gene end was trimmed by 4 bases and the J gene end by 5 bases; junction bases not matched to a gene: 4. Germline CDR1 is SGHNT and CDR2 is YYREEE (reference sequence). The CDR3 protein is CASSGDRNYGYTF. CDR3 nucleotide sequence: TGTGCCAGCAGCGGGGACAGGAATTATGGCTACACCTTC.

The chain joins TRBV2 to TRBJ1-2, with 7 bases identical to TRBD1. This CDR3 comprises 16 residues. V shed 5 bases, J shed 2 bases, and the junction held 11 bases outside the gene matches. The germline V gene has CDR1 SNHLY and CDR2 FYNNEI. CDR3 protein: CASSIVRDRENYGYTF. For the CDR3, the DNA is TGTGCCAGCAGTATCGTCCGGGACAGAGAAAACTATGGCTACACCTTC.

The chain uses TRBV11-1 and TRBJ2-7; D may be TRBD2 (6 bases). With 0 bases removed from V and 1 base from J, the gap between germline ends came to 7 bases. The germline V gene encodes CDR1 SGHAT and CDR2 FQDESV (reference sequence). This CDR3 has 14 amino acids. CDR3 sequence (DNA): TGTGCCAGCAGCTTAGCGGGGGGTTCCTACGAGCAGTACTTC. Translated, it gives CASSLAGGSYEQYF.

The chain carries TRBV10-3 and TRBJ2-1; a weak D match, TRBD2 (6 bases). With 4 bases removed from V and 9 bases from J, the gap between germline ends came to 16 bases. This CDR3 region has 14 residues. CDR1 ENHRY and CDR2 SYGVKD come from the germline V gene. CDR3 sequence: CAISGSTGTREQFF. As DNA, the CDR3 is TGTGCCATCAGTGGGTCAACTGGGACTCGTGAGCAGTTCTTC.

This chain uses TRBV5-8 with TRBJ2-4, with D maybe TRBD1 (7 bases). In germline, CDR1 is SGHTS, CDR2 YDEGEE. The CDR3 totals 17 residues. With 4 bases removed from V and 0 bases from J, the gap between germline ends came to 17 bases. In nucleotides, the CDR3 is TGTGCCAGCAGCCCCAGGGGGGCCGGCCAAGCCAAAAACATTCAGTACTTC. This gives the protein CASSPRGAGQAKNIQYF.

This rearrangement joins TRBV9 to TRBJ2-3; D is unclear. In germline, CDR1 is SGDLS, CDR2 YYNGEE. Trimming took off 1 base at V and 3 bases at J, with 12 bases between the two ends. The CDR3 length is 15 residues. The CDR3 reads CASSVTSRRTDTQYF. The CDR3 DNA reads TGTGCCAGCAGCGTAACGTCCCGGCGGACAGATACGCAGTATTTT.

The genes are TRBV24-1 and TRBJ2-3; 9 bases are a match to TRBD2. The junction had 10 bases not matched to a gene; V was cut back by 6 bases and J by 4 bases. This CDR3 region has 16 residues. Per the germline V gene, CDR1 is KGHDR and CDR2 is SFDVKD. CDR3 bases: TGTGCCACCAGTACCCCGCGGGAGGGGGCTGCAGATACGCAGTATTTT. Its translation is CATSTPREGAADTQYF.

The V gene is TRBV4-1, the J gene TRBJ2-1, with D possibly TRBD1 on 6 matching bases. The CDR3 is 13 amino acids. V was shortened by 2 bases and J by 8 bases, with 10 bases between the two germline ends. Germline V gives CDR1 MGHRA, CDR2 YSYEKL. The CDR3: CASSQLQGDEQFF. The CDR3 nucleotides read TGCGCCAGCAGCCAATTACAGGGTGATGAGCAGTTCTTC.

V is TRBV10-1 and J is TRBJ2-7, with 11 bases matching TRBD2. Losses at the gene ends were 4 bases for V and 2 bases for J; bases not matched to a gene: 4. CDR3 length: 15 residues. Germline V gene lookup returns CDR1 WNHNN and CDR2 SYGVQD (reference sequence). The CDR3 coding sequence is TGCGCCAGCAGTGGGGGGACTAGCGGAACCTACGAGCAGTACTTC. Protein: CASSGGTSGTYEQYF.

The chain couples TRBV19 to TRBJ2-1; TRBD1 agrees at 7 bases. Germline CDR1 LNHDA, CDR2 SQIVND (reference sequence). The V gene end was trimmed by 6 bases and the J gene end by 3 bases; junction bases not matched to a gene: 14. The CDR3 is 17 residues long. The CDR3 bases are TGTGCCAGTAGCCGCTCAGACAGGGTCCCTTTCTACAATGAGCAGTTCTTC. It encodes CASSRSDRVPFYNEQFF. Variable domain in full (rest from reference TRBV19 and TRBJ2-1): DGGITQSPKYLFRKEGQNVTLSCEQNLNHDAMYWYRQDPGQGLRLIYYSQIVNDFQKGDIAEGYSVSREKKESFPLTVTSAQKNPTAFYLCASSRSDRVPFYNEQFFGPGTRLTVL.

The gene calls are TRBV10-1 and TRBJ1-4; 7 bases are a match to TRBD1. The trim removed 6 bases at V and 5 bases at J, leaving 6 bases unmatched. Germline-derived CDR1 and CDR2 are WNHNN and SYGVQD (reference sequence). The CDR3 sequence is 14 residues long. The CDR3 spells CASRGTARNEKLFF. CDR3 in DNA: TGCGCCAGCAGGGGGACAGCAAGGAATGAAAAACTGTTTTTT.

This clone was seen a single time. The chain combines TRBV6-5 with TRBJ1-2; 7 bases are a match to TRBD1. CDR1 and CDR2 from the germline V gene are MNHEY and SVGAGI. V lost 10 bases and J lost 6; bases outside the gene matches: 11. CDR3 length equals 13 residues. The CDR3 loop is CATIPGGGNGYTF. CDR3 nucleotides: TGTGCCACCATTCCAGGGGGTGGTAATGGCTACACCTTC.

This clone was seen a single time. V and J are TRBV5-4 and TRBJ2-7; TRBD1 aligns across 9 bases. V dropped 4 bases and J dropped 6; count of bases not matched to a gene: 8. The CDR3 loop spans 14 amino acids. From germline, CDR1 is SGHNT and CDR2 YYREEE (reference sequence). CDR3 in amino acids: CASSRRQGDGEQYF. CDR3 nucleotide sequence: TGTGCCAGCAGCCGAAGACAGGGGGACGGCGAGCAGTACTTC.